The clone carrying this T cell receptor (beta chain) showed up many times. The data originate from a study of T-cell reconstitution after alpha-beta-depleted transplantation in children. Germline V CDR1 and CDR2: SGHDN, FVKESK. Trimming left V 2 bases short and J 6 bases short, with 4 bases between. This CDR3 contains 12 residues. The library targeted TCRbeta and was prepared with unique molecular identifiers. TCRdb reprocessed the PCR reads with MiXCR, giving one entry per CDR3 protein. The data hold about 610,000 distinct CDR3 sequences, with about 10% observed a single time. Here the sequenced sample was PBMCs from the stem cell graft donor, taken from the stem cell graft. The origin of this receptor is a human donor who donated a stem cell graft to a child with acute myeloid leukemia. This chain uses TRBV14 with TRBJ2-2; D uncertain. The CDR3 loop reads CASSQIPGELFF. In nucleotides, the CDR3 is TGTGCCAGCAGCCAAATACCCGGGGAGCTGTTTTTT.